This is a list of T cell receptor beta chains from one sample in a study of cytomegalovirus exposure and HLA in healthy donors. Only in-frame clones appear in the TCRdb table, and some are missing; sequencing was by immunoSEQ multiplex PCR. The table shows some 200,000 clones, with about 80% occurring only once. The sequenced material came from PBMCs. Receptors originate from a woman in her 50s in good health and CMV-seropositive. Each CDR3 is given with its conserved first and last residue. Fields, in order: D gene, J gene, V gene, clone size, CDR3 DNA, CDR3 protein. The D gene is left open where the match is weak. Not all rows give a size; the values are once, few, many and, for expanded clones, a class.

TRBD1 | TRBJ2-5 | TRBV2 | NA | TGTGCCAGCAGGGGGGTGGGACAGGGGGCTCGAGAGACCCAGTACTTC | CASRGVGQGARETQYF
NA | TRBJ2-3 | TRBV2 | once | TGTGCCAGCAGTCGCGAAAGGGGGTCCACAGATACGCAGTATTTT | CASSRERGSTDTQYF
TRBD1 | TRBJ1-5 | TRBV2 | once | TGTGCCAGCAGTGAGGCGCCGGGACAGGGAGGAGGAAGGAGCAATCAGCCCCAGCATTTT | CASSEAPGQGGGRSNQPQHF
TRBD2 | TRBJ2-2 | TRBV5-5 | NA | TGTGCCAGCAGTCCGAGGGGAGCGGGGGGGACCGGGGAGCTGTTTTTT | CASSPRGAGGTGELFF
NA | TRBJ2-7 | TRBV19 | few | TGTGCCAGAGCTCGTAGGAGCTACGAGCAGTACTTC | CARARRSYEQYF
NA | TRBJ2-1 | TRBV4-1 | NA | TGCGCCAGCAGCCAAGATGCGGGAAGCTCCTACAATGAGCAGTTCTTC | CASSQDAGSSYNEQFF
TRBD2 | TRBJ2-3 | TRBV4-3 | NA | TGCGCCAGCAGCCAGTCCACTAGCGGGGGGTGGGGACAAGATACGCAGTATTTT | CASSQSTSGGWGQDTQYF
NA | TRBJ1-2 | TRBV15 | NA | TGTGCCACCAGCAGAGAAGAGAGGGGAGGTGGCTACACCTTC | CATSREERGGGYTF
TRBD2 | TRBJ2-7 | TRBV6-1 | few | TGTGCCAGCACCCCAGGCGGGGGGCTTTCCTACGAGCAGTACTTC | CASTPGGGLSYEQYF
NA | TRBJ1-1 | TRBV6-1 | NA | TGTGCCAGCAGTGAAGCAGGGGTAGGCACTGAAGCTTTCTTT | CASSEAGVGTEAFF
NA | TRBJ2-5 | TRBV30 | once | TGTGCCTGGGGAACTAGTTTACAAGAGACCCAGTACTTC | CAWGTSLQETQYF
NA | TRBJ2-7 | TRBV27 | few | TGTGCCAGCAGTTTCCCGGGGGACTACGAGCAGTACTTC | CASSFPGDYEQYF
TRBD1 | TRBJ1-1 | TRBV7-9 | NA | TGTGCCAGCAGCCCACAGGGGTTGGGGAACACTGAAGCTTTCTTT | CASSPQGLGNTEAFF
NA | TRBJ1-2 | TRBV18 | NA | TGTGCCAGCTCACCACGGGCCAGCTCAAACTATGGCTACACCTTC | CASSPRASSNYGYTF
NA | TRBJ1-5 | TRBV5-1 | NA | TGCGCCAGCAGCTTGGAGGGGGTGAGCAATCAGCCCCAGCATTTT | CASSLEGVSNQPQHF
TRBD1 | TRBJ2-6 | TRBV4-1 | NA | TGCGCCAGCAGCCAATCAAGGACAGGGAACTCTGGGGCCAACGTCCTGACTTTC | CASSQSRTGNSGANVLTF
NA | TRBJ2-5 | TRBV5-6 | NA | TGTGCCAGCAGCTTGGACTACGGGGCGGCGGGACAAGAGACCCAGTACTTC | CASSLDYGAAGQETQYF
TRBD1 | TRBJ2-2 | TRBV19 | NA | TGTGCCAGTAGTACCAAGACAGGGGGTGGCACCGGGGAGCTGTTTTTT | CASSTKTGGGTGELFF
TRBD1 | TRBJ2-1 | TRBV5-4 | NA | TGTGCCAGCAGCTTGGTGACAGGGGCGAATTACAATGAGCAGTTCTTC | CASSLVTGANYNEQFF
TRBD1 | TRBJ2-7 | TRBV9 | NA | TGTGCCAGCAGCGTAGATGGTCAGGGGGTTGGCGAGCAGTACTTC | CASSVDGQGVGEQYF
NA | TRBJ2-3 | TRBV7-9 | NA | TGTGCCAGCAGCTTAGTAGGGGCAGATACGCAGTATTTT | CASSLVGADTQYF
NA | TRBJ2-2 | TRBV5-1 | NA | TGCGCCAGCAGCTTGGGCCAAGGGGGCACCGGGGAGCTGTTTTTT | CASSLGQGGTGELFF